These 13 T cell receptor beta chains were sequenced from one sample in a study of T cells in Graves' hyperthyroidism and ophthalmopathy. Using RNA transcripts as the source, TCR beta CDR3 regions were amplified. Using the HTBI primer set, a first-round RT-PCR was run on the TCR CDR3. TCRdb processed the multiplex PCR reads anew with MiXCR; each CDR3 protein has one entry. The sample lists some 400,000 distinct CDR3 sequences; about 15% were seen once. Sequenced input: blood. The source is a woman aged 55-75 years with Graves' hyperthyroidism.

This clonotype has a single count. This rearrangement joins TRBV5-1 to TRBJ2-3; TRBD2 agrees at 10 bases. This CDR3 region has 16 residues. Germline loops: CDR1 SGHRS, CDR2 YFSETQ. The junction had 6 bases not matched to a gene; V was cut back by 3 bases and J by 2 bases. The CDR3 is CASSSGTSVSTDTQYF. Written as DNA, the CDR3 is TGCGCCAGCAGCTCTGGGACTAGCGTCTCCACAGATACGCAGTATTTT.

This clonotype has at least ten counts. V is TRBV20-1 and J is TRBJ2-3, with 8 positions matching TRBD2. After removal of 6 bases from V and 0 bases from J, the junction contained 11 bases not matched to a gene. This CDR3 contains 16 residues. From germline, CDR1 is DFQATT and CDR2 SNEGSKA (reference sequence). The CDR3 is CSASSGAPASTDTQYF. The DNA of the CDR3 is TGCAGTGCCAGTAGCGGGGCACCAGCTAGCACAGATACGCAGTATTTT.

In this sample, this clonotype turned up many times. The CDR3 DNA reads as TGTGCCACCAGTGACGGGGGGTTGGCTCAGCCCCAGCATTTT. This gives the protein CATSDGGLAQPQHF. V and J are TRBV24-1 and TRBJ1-5, with D tentatively TRBD1 (5 bases). The CDR3 loop spans 14 amino acids. Trimming removed 4 bases at V and 6 bases at J, with 12 bases between. The germline V gene encodes CDR1 KGHDR and CDR2 SFDVKD.

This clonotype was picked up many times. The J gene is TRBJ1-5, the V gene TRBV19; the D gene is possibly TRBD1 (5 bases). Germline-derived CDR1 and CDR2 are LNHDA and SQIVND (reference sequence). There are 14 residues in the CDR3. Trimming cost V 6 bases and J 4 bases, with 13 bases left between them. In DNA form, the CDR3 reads TGTGCCAGTAGGCGTGTACAGGAGAATCAGCCCCAGCATTTT. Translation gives CASRRVQENQPQHF.

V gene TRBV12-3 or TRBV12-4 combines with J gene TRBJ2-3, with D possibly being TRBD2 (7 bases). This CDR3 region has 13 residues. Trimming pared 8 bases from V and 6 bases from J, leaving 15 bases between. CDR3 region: CASGGGARDTQYF. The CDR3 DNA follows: TGTGCCAGCGGGGGGGGGGCTAGGGATACGCAGTATTTT.

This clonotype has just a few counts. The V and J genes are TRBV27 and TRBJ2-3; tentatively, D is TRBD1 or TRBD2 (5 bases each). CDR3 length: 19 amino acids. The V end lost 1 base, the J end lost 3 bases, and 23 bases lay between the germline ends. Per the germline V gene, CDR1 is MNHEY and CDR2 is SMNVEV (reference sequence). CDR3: CASSLLGVPTSHTTDTQYF. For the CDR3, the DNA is TGTGCCAGCAGTTTATTGGGGGTTCCGACGTCCCACACTACAGATACGCAGTATTTT.

Here the CDR3 DNA reads TGTGCCATCAGTGATTCCCCGAGGACTGAAGCTTTCTTT. Translated, it gives CAISDSPRTEAFF. This chain links TRBV10-3 with TRBJ1-1; D is undetermined. The CDR3 runs 13 residues. V lost 3 bases, J lost 5 bases, and 10 bases lay in between. Looked up from germline, CDR1 is ENHRY and CDR2 is SYGVKD.

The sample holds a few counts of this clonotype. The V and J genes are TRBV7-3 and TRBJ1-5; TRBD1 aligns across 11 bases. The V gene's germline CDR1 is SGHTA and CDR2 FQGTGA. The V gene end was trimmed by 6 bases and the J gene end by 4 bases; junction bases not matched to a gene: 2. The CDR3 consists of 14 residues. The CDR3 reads CASRGDRGNQPQHF. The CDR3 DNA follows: TGTGCCAGCAGGGGGGACAGGGGGAATCAGCCCCAGCATTTT.

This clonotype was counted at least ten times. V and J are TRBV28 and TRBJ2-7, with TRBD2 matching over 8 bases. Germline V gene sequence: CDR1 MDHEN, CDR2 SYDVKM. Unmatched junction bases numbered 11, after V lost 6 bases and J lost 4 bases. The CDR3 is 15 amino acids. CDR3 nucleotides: TGTGCCAGCAGGGGGGTTCGCGGGAGGTGGTACGAGCAGTACTTC. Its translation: CASRGVRGRWYEQYF.

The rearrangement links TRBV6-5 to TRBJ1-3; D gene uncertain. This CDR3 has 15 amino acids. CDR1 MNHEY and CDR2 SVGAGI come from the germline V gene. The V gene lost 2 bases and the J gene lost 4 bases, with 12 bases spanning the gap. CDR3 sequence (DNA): TGTGCCAGCAGTTACGGCAGTCCGTGGGGAAACACCATATATTTT. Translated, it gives CASSYGSPWGNTIYF.

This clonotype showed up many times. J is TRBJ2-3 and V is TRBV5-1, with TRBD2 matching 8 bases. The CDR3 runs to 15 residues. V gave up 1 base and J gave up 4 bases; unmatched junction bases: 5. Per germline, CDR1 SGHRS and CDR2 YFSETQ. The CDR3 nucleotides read TGCGCCAGCAGCTTGACAGCGGGAGTGCCAGATACGCAGTATTTT. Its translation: CASSLTAGVPDTQYF.

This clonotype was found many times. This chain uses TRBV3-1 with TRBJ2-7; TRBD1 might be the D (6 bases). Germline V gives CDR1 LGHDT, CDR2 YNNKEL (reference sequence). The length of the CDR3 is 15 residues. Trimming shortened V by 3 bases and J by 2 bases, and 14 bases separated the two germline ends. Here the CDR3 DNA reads TGTGCCAGCAGCCATGGCCGGACAGCAACCTACGAGCAGTACTTC. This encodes CASSHGRTATYEQYF.

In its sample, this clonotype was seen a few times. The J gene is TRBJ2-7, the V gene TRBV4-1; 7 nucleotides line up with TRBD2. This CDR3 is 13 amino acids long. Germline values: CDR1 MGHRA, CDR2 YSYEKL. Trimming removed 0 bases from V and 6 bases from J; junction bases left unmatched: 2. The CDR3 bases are TGCGCCAGCAGCCAAGAAGCGGGGCCCGAGCAGTACTTC. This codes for CASSQEAGPEQYF.